This T cell receptor beta chain is from a study of T cell responses to AZD1222 COVID-19 vaccine. CDR3 length equals 13 residues. V was trimmed by 1 base and J by 0 bases, leaving 4 bases between them. Germline CDR1 reads KGHSH; CDR2 reads LQKENI. This clone was counted between two and nine times. The table came from immunoSEQ multiplex PCR; TCRdb's copy has only in-frame clones and leaves some out. This repertoire shows about 110,000 clones, about nine tenths found once; its top ten account for about 3%. Sequenced here: peripheral blood, sampled on day 0 of MenACWY control vaccination. This clonotype originated in an adult in good health. The rearrangement joins TRBV18 to TRBJ2-7, with no clear D. CDR3 amino acids: CASSPQSSYEQYF. In DNA, the CDR3 is TGTGCCAGCTCACCACAGAGCTCCTACGAGCAGTACTTC.